The 29 T cell receptor beta chains below come from one sample, sequenced in a study of cytomegalovirus exposure and HLA in healthy donors. The PCR employed 60 Vbeta primers together with 13 Jbeta primers. Sequenced by immunoSEQ multiplex PCR; TCRdb stores in-frame clones only, minus some. The table includes approximately 130,000 clones, 82% detected once. Specimen: PBMCs. The receptor set was obtained from a woman in her late teens or twenties in good health and CMV-seronegative.

The V and J genes are TRBV5-1 and TRBJ2-3; 11 bases agree with TRBD2. From germline, CDR1 is SGHRS and CDR2 YFSETQ. J gave up 0 bases and V 3 bases, and 3 bases lay outside the gene matches. The CDR3 contains 16 residues. CDR3 in DNA: TGCGCCAGCAGCTCGGGACTAGCGGCTAGCACAGATACGCAGTATTTT. Translated: CASSSGLAASTDTQYF.

This clone was counted a few times. The chain has TRBV19 and TRBJ1-4; no definite D call. CDR3 length: 15 residues. Looked up from germline, CDR1 is LNHDA and CDR2 is SQIVND (reference sequence). The V gene lost 3 bases and the J gene lost 4 bases, with 12 bases spanning the gap. This CDR3 is CASSIQRDGNEKLFF. CDR3 coding DNA: TGTGCCAGTAGTATTCAGAGGGATGGTAATGAAAAACTGTTTTTT. The whole variable domain, filled in from reference TRBV19 and TRBJ1-4, reads DGGITQSPKYLFRKEGQNVTLSCEQNLNHDAMYWYRQDPGQGLRLIYYSQIVNDFQKGDIAEGYSVSREKKESFPLTVTSAQKNPTAFYLCASSIQRDGNEKLFFGSGTQLSVL.

This CDR3 is CASSAGLAGGDTQYF. The CDR3 nucleotides are TGTGCCAGCAGTGCGGGACTAGCGGGCGGAGATACGCAGTATTTT. The V gene is TRBV27, the J gene TRBJ2-3; 12 bases map to TRBD2. This CDR3 contains 15 residues. The V and J ends lost 5 bases and 5 bases, in that order; junction bases with no gene match: 5. Germline-derived CDR1 and CDR2 are MNHEY and SMNVEV (reference sequence).

The chain combines TRBV7-2 with TRBJ2-7; 8 nucleotides match TRBD2. This CDR3 comprises 16 residues. V trimming: 4 bases; J trimming: 2 bases; junction bases outside the gene matches: 10. The germline gives CDR1 SGHTA, CDR2 FQGNSA. The CDR3 region has the DNA TGTGCCAGCAGCTCCCAGGCGGGGGGCTCTACCTACGAGCAGTACTTC. Protein: CASSSQAGGSTYEQYF.

The rearrangement joins TRBV19 to TRBJ1-5; D might be TRBD1 (5 bases). The germline V gene has CDR1 LNHDA and CDR2 SQIVND (reference sequence). This CDR3 comprises 14 residues. Trimming removed 0 bases at V and 6 bases at J, with 9 bases between. CDR3 bases: TGTGCCAGTAGTATAGACTGGGGCACTCAGCCCCAGCATTTT. Protein product: CASSIDWGTQPQHF. Based on the CDR3 plus reference TRBV19 and TRBJ1-5, the full variable domain is DGGITQSPKYLFRKEGQNVTLSCEQNLNHDAMYWYRQDPGQGLRLIYYSQIVNDFQKGDIAEGYSVSREKKESFPLTVTSAQKNPTAFYLCASSIDWGTQPQHFGDGTRLSIL.

J is TRBJ1-5 and V is TRBV5-4; maybe TRBD1 (5 bases). Germline V CDR1 and CDR2: SGHNT, YYREEE (reference sequence). The CDR3 is 17 amino acids. V lost 2 bases and J lost 0, with 15 bases in between. The CDR3 sequence is CASSFPGQPVSNQPQHF. Written as DNA, the CDR3 is TGTGCCAGCAGCTTCCCCGGACAACCCGTTAGCAATCAGCCCCAGCATTTT. Variable domain in full (rest from reference TRBV5-4 and TRBJ1-5): ETGVTQSPTHLIKTRGQQVTLRCSSQSGHNTVSWYQQALGQGPQFIFQYYREEENGRGNFPPRFSGLQFPNYSSELNVNALELDDSALYLCASSFPGQPVSNQPQHFGDGTRLSIL.

V gene TRBV4-2 combines with J gene TRBJ1-5; D perhaps matches TRBD1 (5 bases). The V and J ends lost 3 bases and 6 bases respectively, with 18 bases between them. The CDR3 length is 16 residues. Germline V lookup: CDR1 LGHNA, CDR2 YNFKEQ. This CDR3 is CASSQEGSFRGQPQHF. The DNA for the CDR3 is TGTGCCAGCAGCCAGGAGGGTTCTTTTAGGGGTCAGCCCCAGCATTTT.

The chain has TRBV7-9 and TRBJ2-3, with D perhaps TRBD2 (5 bases). V gave up 10 bases and J gave up 6 bases, with 20 bases separating them. The germline CDR1 and CDR2 sequences are SEHNR and FQNEAQ (reference sequence). The CDR3 totals 14 residues. The CDR3 DNA is TGTGCCATTGGGGAGAGCGCTTATCTCGATACGCAGTATTTT. The encoded protein is CAIGESAYLDTQYF.

The rearrangement joins TRBV9 to TRBJ1-1; possible D gene TRBD1, 5 bases. Per germline, CDR1 SGDLS and CDR2 YYNGEE. This CDR3 comprises 16 residues. V was pared by 3 bases and J by 5 bases, with 20 bases between. Written as DNA, the CDR3 is TGTGCCAGCAGCGCGGCCCTGACAGTCCTTGAGACTGAAGCTTTCTTT. Protein: CASSAALTVLETEAFF. Combining the CDR3 with reference TRBV9 and TRBJ1-1 gives the whole variable domain DSGVTQTPKHLITATGQRVTLRCSPRSGDLSVYWYQQSLDQGLQFLIQYYNGEERAKGNILERFSAQQFPDLHSELNLSSLELGDSALYFCASSAALTVLETEAFFGQGTRLTVV.

The V gene is TRBV5-1, the J gene TRBJ1-5; D unresolved. The CDR3 has 13 residues. Germline assignment: CDR1 SGHRS and CDR2 YFSETQ. V shed 0 bases and J shed 4 bases, with 5 bases lying between them. The CDR3, as DNA: TGCGCCAGCAGCTTGGATCTGAATCAGCCCCAGCATTTT. Translating gives CASSLDLNQPQHF.

The chain employs TRBV4-3 and TRBJ1-2; 8 bases are a match to TRBD1. CDR3 length: 14 residues. Germline lookup yields CDR1 LGHNA and CDR2 YSLEER. V gave up 5 bases and J gave up 4 bases; unmatched junction bases: 6. Written as DNA, the CDR3 is TGCGCCAGCAGCTCTCGGACAGGGATCTATGGCTACACCTTC. This gives the protein CASSSRTGIYGYTF.

The chain employs TRBV2 and TRBJ1-4, with 8 positions matching TRBD1. Germline V gives CDR1 SNHLY, CDR2 FYNNEI. The length of the CDR3 is 15 residues. Trimming took 7 bases from V and 7 from J; bases not matched to a gene: 11. The CDR3, as DNA: TGTGCCAGCACAGTGGACAGGGTAGGGACTGAAAAACTGTTTTTT. It encodes CASTVDRVGTEKLFF. Full variable domain (missing parts from reference TRBV2 and TRBJ1-4): EPEVTQTPSHQVTQMGQEVILRCVPISNHLYFYWYRQILGQKVEFLVSFYNNEISEKSEIFDDQFSVERPDGSNFTLKIRSTKLEDSAMYFCASTVDRVGTEKLFFGSGTQLSVL.

The chain combines TRBV4-2 with TRBJ2-1; D not certain. Germline V lookup: CDR1 LGHNA, CDR2 YNFKEQ. Trimming pared 0 bases from V and 8 bases from J, leaving 14 bases between. The CDR3 totals 15 residues. CDR3 nucleotides: TGTGCCAGCAGCCAAGATCCCCCGACATGGGATGAGCAGTTCTTC. This gives the protein CASSQDPPTWDEQFF.

The genes are TRBV14 and TRBJ2-1, with D tentatively TRBD1 (6 bases). V lost 4 bases, J lost 4 bases, and 14 bases lay in between. Looked up from germline, CDR1 is SGHDN and CDR2 is FVKESK. The CDR3 has 15 residues. This CDR3 is CASSLVYRDYNEQFF. For the CDR3, the DNA is TGTGCCAGCAGCCTCGTTTACAGGGATTACAATGAGCAGTTCTTC.

The V gene is TRBV11-3, the J gene TRBJ2-7, with D maybe TRBD1 (5 bases). The germline gives CDR1 SGHNT, CDR2 YENEEA. Trimming pared 1 base from V and 6 bases from J, leaving 13 bases between. The CDR3 consists of 14 residues. The CDR3 coding sequence is TGTGCCAGCAGCTTAGGGAAGGGGCGAGGCGAGCAGTACTTC. This gives the protein CASSLGKGRGEQYF.

The gene calls are TRBV4-1 and TRBJ2-7; 8 bases fit TRBD2. After removal of 1 base from V and 4 bases from J, the junction contained 3 bases not matched to a gene. There are 14 residues in the CDR3. Germline loops: CDR1 MGHRA, CDR2 YSYEKL. CDR3 nucleotides: TGCGCCAGCAGCCAAGGTACTAGCGGATACGAGCAGTACTTC. Residues: CASSQGTSGYEQYF.

This chain links TRBV19 with TRBJ1-2; 8 bases match TRBD1. The CDR3 is 15 amino acids. J lost 6 bases, V lost 6 bases, and 12 bases had no gene match. Germline V gene sequence: CDR1 LNHDA, CDR2 SQIVND (reference sequence). CDR3 amino acids: CASSYSWDRTNGYTF. The CDR3 DNA sequence: TGTGCCAGTAGCTACTCTTGGGACAGGACGAATGGCTACACCTTC.

V usage is TRBV5-5 and J usage is TRBJ1-2; TRBD1 matches 7 bases. The ends lost 4 bases at V and 0 bases at J; junction bases unmatched: 6. Germline values: CDR1 SGHKS, CDR2 YYEKEE (reference sequence). The CDR3 consists of 15 residues. This CDR3 is CASSRSGTANYGYTF. The CDR3 DNA follows: TGTGCCAGCAGCCGATCCGGGACAGCTAACTATGGCTACACCTTC.

V usage is TRBV15 and J usage is TRBJ1-2; D is perhaps TRBD1 (6 bases). This CDR3 spans 16 amino acids. Germline-derived CDR1 and CDR2 are LNHNV and YYDKDF (reference sequence). Trimming removed 0 bases at V and 7 bases at J, with 18 bases between. The CDR3 sequence is CATSRDSRGGRVGYTF. The CDR3 coding sequence is TGTGCCACCAGCAGAGATTCTAGGGGGGGAAGGGTTGGCTACACCTTC. Using reference TRBV15 and TRBJ1-2 for the parts outside the CDR3, the full variable domain is DAMVIQNPRYQVTQFGKPVTLSCSQTLNHNVMYWYQQKSSQAPKLLFHYYDKDFNNEADTPDNFQSRRPNTSFCFLDIRSPGLGDTAMYLCATSRDSRGGRVGYTFGSGTRLTVV.

This chain connects TRBV13 to TRBJ2-3, with D tentatively TRBD1 (5 bases). The V end was cut by 10 bases, the J end by 1 base, with 18 bases between. Germline loops: CDR1 PRHDT, CDR2 FYEKMQ (reference sequence). The CDR3 loop spans 15 amino acids. The CDR3 bases are TGTGCCACCTCGTTAACAGGCATTGGCACAGATACGCAGTATTTT. It is translated as CATSLTGIGTDTQYF.

The CDR3 loop reads CASSITYRNQPQHF. The CDR3, as DNA: TGTGCCAGCAGTATAACCTACAGGAATCAGCCCCAGCATTTT. The rearrangement uses TRBV27 and TRBJ1-5; possibly TRBD1 for D (5 bases). V lost 5 bases to trimming and J lost 4 bases, with 12 bases between them. In germline, CDR1 is MNHEY, CDR2 SMNVEV (reference sequence). CDR3 size: 14 residues.

The chain links TRBV19 to TRBJ1-1, with a weak D call TRBD1 (6 bases). The V and J ends lost 8 bases and 1 base respectively, with 11 bases between them. In germline, CDR1 is LNHDA, CDR2 SQIVND (reference sequence). This CDR3 region has 13 residues. CDR3 nucleotide sequence: TGTGCCAGTCGTGGGGGCCCGAACACTGAAGCTTTCTTT. Translation: CASRGGPNTEAFF.

V is TRBV6-5 and J is TRBJ2-7, with TRBD2 matching 7 bases. V shed 6 bases, J shed 0 bases, and the junction held 5 bases outside the gene matches. The CDR3 spans 14 residues. The germline gives CDR1 MNHEY, CDR2 SVGAGI. DNA for the CDR3: TGTGCCAGCAGCCGGACTAGACCCTCCTACGAGCAGTACTTC. This gives the protein CASSRTRPSYEQYF.

This clone has just one count. At one boundary the junction diverges from the germline segment, which might be a read error. The chain uses TRBV5-8 and TRBJ1-5, with 9 nucleotides matching TRBD1. There are 14 residues in the CDR3. CDR1 and CDR2 (germline): SGHTS, YDEGEE. The DNA of the CDR3 is TGTGCCAGCAGCCCGGGACAGGGTTTTCAGTCCCAGCATTTT. It yields the protein CASSPGQGFQSQHF.

The chain employs TRBV5-1 and TRBJ1-1; D is unclear. Germline V lookup: CDR1 SGHRS, CDR2 YFSETQ. The ends were cut back, 1 base at V and 1 base at J, with 8 bases in the middle. CDR3 length: 14 amino acids. The CDR3 DNA reads TGCGCCAGCAGCTTGTCCAGAACGAACACTGAAGCTTTCTTT. It specifies CASSLSRTNTEAFF.

Turning to this clone: Other nucleotide sequences in the sample specify the same CDR3. The CDR3 loop is CASSLGGFTHSPLHF. The CDR3 bases are TGTGCCAGTAGTCTCGGGGGTTTCACCCATTCACCCCTCCACTTT. The chain carries TRBV19 and TRBJ1-6; a possible D gene is TRBD1 (5 bases). Between the trimmed V and J ends, which lost 5 bases and 8 bases, there was a span of 16 bases. CDR1 and CDR2 from the germline V gene are LNHDA and SQIVND (reference sequence). This CDR3 spans 15 amino acids.

This clone showed up just a few times. The chain carries TRBV7-8 and TRBJ2-5; 7 bases agree with TRBD1. The CDR3 consists of 14 residues. The J segment lost 5 bases and the V segment lost 4 bases, leaving 7 bases of the junction unmatched. CDR1 is SGHVS, CDR2 FQNEAQ, per germline. In DNA, the CDR3 is TGTGCCAGCAGCTCTTCGACAGGGTCTGAGACCCAGTACTTC. This encodes CASSSSTGSETQYF. The full variable domain, completed using reference TRBV7-8 and TRBJ2-5, is GAGVSQSPRYKVAKRGQDVALRCDPISGHVSLFWYQQALGQGPEFLTYFQNEAQLDKSGLPSDRFFAERPEGSVSTLKIQRTQQEDSAVYLCASSSSTGSETQYFGPGTRLLVL.

The chain carries TRBV5-1 and TRBJ1-6; TRBD1 is a possible D gene (5 bases). Per the germline V gene, CDR1 is SGHRS and CDR2 is YFSETQ. Between the trimmed V and J ends, which lost 0 bases and 6 bases, there was a span of 10 bases. The CDR3 extends over 15 amino acids. CDR3 sequence (DNA): TGCGCCAGCAGCTTGGCGGGGGGGGTTAATTCACCCCTCCACTTT. Residues: CASSLAGGVNSPLHF.

The chain recombines TRBV9 with TRBJ1-5; no clear D. The CDR3 spans 16 residues. In germline, CDR1 is SGDLS, CDR2 YYNGEE. V lost 4 bases, J lost 0 bases, and 14 bases lay in between. The CDR3 sequence: CASSPEGRSSNQPQHF. The CDR3 DNA follows: TGTGCCAGCAGCCCCGAGGGCAGGAGTAGCAATCAGCCCCAGCATTTT.